The clone carrying this TCR beta chain counts as medium-sized. This may be a read error, as it is one base from a much larger clone. In the same sample, other DNA sequences code for this CDR3. This sample is drawn from a study of blood T cell repertoires in COVID-19. Whole-study context: Samples taken during acute and convalescent COVID-19 were collected in the United States, Italy and Spain. T cells, B-cell-depleted T cells, or PBMCs provided the cDNA or gDNA that served as material.

Original handling: Amplification of reference gene primers provided the estimated nucleated cell counts. Only in-frame clones appear in the TCRdb table, and some are missing; sequencing was by immunoSEQ multiplex PCR. The V and J calls and clone size are taken from that table; D and trimming were inferred from the DNA. In the table there are 84,000 or so clones, around four fifths of which are singletons. There are 14 residues in the CDR3. Germline values: CDR1 LGHNA, CDR2 YSLEER. Sequencing input: peripheral blood. V and J are TRBV4-3 and TRBJ2-5; possible D gene TRBD2, 6 bases. The TCR sequence derives from a man older than 75 with active or convalescent COVID-19. The DNA for the CDR3 is TGCCCCAGCAGCCCACTCCCGGGAGAAGAGACCCAGTACTTC. Its protein product is CPSSPLPGEETQYF.